This is a list of T cell receptor beta chains from one sample in a study of cytomegalovirus exposure and HLA in healthy donors. The table came from immunoSEQ multiplex PCR; TCRdb's copy has only in-frame clones and leaves some out. The table shows over 90,000 clones, with about 95% occurring only once. Sequenced input: PBMCs. Receptors were obtained from a woman under 30 in good health and CMV-seronegative. Each CDR3 is given with its conserved first and last residue. A D gene is named only where the DNA matches it firmly. A clone size is listed for some rows: how often the clone was seen (once, few, many), or a class if it is expanded.

j_gene	v_gene	d_gene	abundance	CDR3aa	CDR3nt
TRBJ2-7	TRBV18	TRBD1	NA	CASSPSGTAYEQYF	TGTGCCAGCTCACCCTCCGGGACAGCCTACGAGCAGTACTTC
TRBJ2-1	TRBV12-5	TRBD2	NA	CASGLTSGGYNEQFF	TGTGCTAGTGGTTTGACTAGCGGGGGGTACAATGAGCAGTTCTTC
TRBJ2-7	TRBV29-1	TRBD2	once	CSVVSGSNYEQYF	TGCAGCGTTGTAAGCGGGAGCAATTACGAGCAGTACTTC
TRBJ1-5	TRBV5-5	TRBD1	NA	CASSLGQGLRQPQHF	TGTGCCAGCAGCTTGGGACAGGGTCTTAGACAGCCCCAGCATTTT
TRBJ2-1	TRBV11-3	TRBD1	once	CASSPDRGLYNEQFF	TGTGCCAGCAGCCCGGACAGGGGGCTCTACAATGAGCAGTTCTTC
TRBJ1-1	TRBV5-6	NA	NA	CASSTRRLMNTEAFF	TGTGCCAGCAGCACAAGGAGGCTGATGAACACTGAAGCTTTCTTT
TRBJ1-3	TRBV7-9	TRBD1	NA	CASSLLRGTGKSGNTIYF	TGTGCCAGCAGCTTACTTCGAGGGACAGGGAAGTCTGGAAACACCATATATTTT
TRBJ1-2	TRBV19	TRBD1	NA	CASSMGQGSGYTF	TGTGCCAGTAGTATGGGACAGGGGTCTGGCTACACCTTC
TRBJ2-5	TRBV6-5	NA	NA	CASSTGTGQETQYF	TGTGCCAGCAGTACCGGGACTGGCCAAGAGACCCAGTACTTC
TRBJ1-5	TRBV6-5	NA	NA	CASSRTGNQPQHF	TGTGCCAGCAGTAGAACAGGAAATCAGCCCCAGCATTTT
TRBJ2-1	TRBV10-1	TRBD2	NA	CASSSQREGRYNEQFF	TGCGCCAGCAGTTCTCAGCGGGAGGGCCGGTACAATGAGCAGTTCTTC
TRBJ2-3	TRBV5-6	NA	NA	CASRGLDTQYF	TGTGCCAGCCGAGGTTTGGATACGCAGTATTTT
TRBJ1-4	TRBV6-1	NA	NA	CASTGSSTNEKLFF	TGTGCCAGCACTGGGAGTTCAACTAATGAAAAACTGTTTTTT
TRBJ2-1	TRBV9	TRBD2	NA	CASSAGGSWGNEQFF	TGTGCCAGCAGCGCCGGGGGGTCGTGGGGCAATGAGCAGTTCTTC
TRBJ2-3	TRBV7-3	TRBD2	NA	CASSFQTSGTMGVDTQYF	TGTGCCAGCAGCTTCCAAACTAGCGGGACCATGGGGGTAGATACGCAGTATTTT
TRBJ2-5	TRBV7-6	NA	NA	CASSFSGQETQYF	TGTGCCAGCAGCTTTTCAGGCCAAGAGACCCAGTACTTC
TRBJ1-1	TRBV27	TRBD1	once	CASSPRTGGEGEAFF	TGTGCCAGCAGTCCACGGACAGGGGGCGAGGGTGAAGCTTTCTTT
TRBJ2-6	TRBV27	NA	NA	CASTFVGLGANVLTF	TGTGCCAGCACCTTCGTAGGACTTGGGGCCAACGTCCTGACTTTC
TRBJ2-2	TRBV11-2	TRBD2	NA	CASSLRASGRTANTGELFF	TGTGCCAGCAGCTTACGGGCTAGCGGGAGGACGGCGAACACCGGGGAGCTGTTTTTT
TRBJ1-4	TRBV5-1	NA	NA	CASSLRGELNEKLFF	TGCGCCAGCAGCCTCCGGGGGGAGCTTAATGAAAAACTGTTTTTT
TRBJ2-4	TRBV9	NA	NA	CASSEEENIQYF	TGTGCCAGCAGCGAAGAGGAGAACATTCAGTACTTC
TRBJ1-1	TRBV18	TRBD1	NA	CASSLQGAGTGDTEAFF	TGTGCCAGCTCACTGCAGGGGGCGGGTACAGGGGACACTGAAGCTTTCTTT
TRBJ1-2	TRBV11-2	TRBD1	NA	CASSLDLGTGGDSGYTF	TGTGCCAGCAGCTTAGATCTGGGGACAGGGGGCGACTCTGGCTACACCTTC
TRBJ2-5	TRBV10-3	NA	NA	CAISDPRGRETQYF	TGTGCCATCAGTGATCCCAGGGGTAGAGAGACCCAGTACTTC
TRBJ1-1	TRBV6-5	NA	NA	CASSYGLRAGNTEAFF	TGTGCCAGCAGTTACGGTTTGCGCGCGGGGAACACTGAAGCTTTCTTT
TRBJ1-2	TRBV6-4	TRBD1	NA	CASSESGGDRGVYGYTF	TGTGCCAGCAGTGAGAGTGGAGGAGACAGGGGGGTCTATGGCTACACCTTC
TRBJ1-4	TRBV5-1	TRBD1	NA	CASSRQGDEKLFF	TGCGCCAGCAGCCGACAGGGGGATGAAAAACTGTTTTTT
TRBJ2-7	TRBV5-1	NA	once	CASSRPGYEQYF	TGCGCCAGCAGCCGTCCGGGGTACGAGCAGTACTTC
TRBJ2-3	TRBV6-4	TRBD2	NA	CASSVSSGGADTQYF	TGTGCCAGCAGTGTTTCTAGCGGGGGGGCCGATACGCAGTATTTT
TRBJ1-2	TRBV2	NA	once	CASRGEGLGYTF	TGTGCCAGCAGGGGGGAGGGGCTTGGCTACACCTTC
TRBJ2-3	TRBV4-1	TRBD2	NA	CASSPGLAGALSTDTQYF	TGCGCCAGCAGCCCAGGACTAGCGGGAGCCCTTAGCACAGATACGCAGTATTTT
TRBJ1-3	TRBV10-2	NA	NA	CASSDIQFSGNTIYF	TGCGCCAGCAGTGACATTCAGTTCTCTGGAAACACCATATATTTT
TRBJ1-4	TRBV6-1	NA	NA	CASTAGMGKLFF	TGTGCCAGCACCGCCGGGATGGGAAAACTGTTTTTT
TRBJ2-7	TRBV10-3	NA	NA	CAISFSERAYEQYF	TGTGCCATCAGTTTCAGTGAGCGGGCCTACGAGCAGTACTTC
TRBJ2-3	TRBV9	NA	NA	CASSGEADTQYF	TGTGCCAGCAGCGGGGAGGCAGATACGCAGTATTTT
TRBJ2-5	TRBV7-7	NA	NA	CASCAGYQETQYF	TGTGCTAGCTGCGCGGGGTACCAAGAGACCCAGTACTTC
TRBJ1-5	TRBV19	NA	NA	CASSISLYQPQHF	TGTGCCAGTAGTATTAGTCTCTATCAGCCCCAGCATTTT
TRBJ1-2	TRBV7-8	NA	NA	CASSLASGLDYGYTF	TGTGCCAGCAGCTTAGCCTCAGGGCTGGACTATGGCTACACCTTC
TRBJ2-3	TRBV10-1	TRBD1	NA	CASSEGTGGRNTQYF	TGCGCCAGCAGTGAAGGGACAGGGGGCAGAAATACGCAGTATTTT
TRBJ1-6	TRBV10-3	NA	NA	CAIRNLDSSNSPLHF	TGTGCCATCAGGAATCTGGACAGTTCTAATTCACCCCTCCACTTT
TRBJ1-3	TRBV19	TRBD1	NA	CASRTGAGNTIYF	TGTGCCAGTAGAACAGGGGCTGGAAACACCATATATTTT
TRBJ2-4	TRBV30	NA	NA	CAWTKMAQLGNIQYF	TGTGCCTGGACCAAAATGGCCCAACTAGGGAACATTCAGTACTTC
TRBJ2-7	TRBV27	NA	once	CASSRGALWEQYF	TGTGCCAGCAGTCGGGGGGCCCTTTGGGAGCAGTACTTC
TRBJ2-5	TRBV5-4	TRBD1	few	CASSLQGAGETQYF	TGTGCCAGCAGCTTGCAGGGGGCAGGGGAGACCCAGTACTTC
TRBJ2-7	TRBV19	TRBD2	NA	CASSIVGGTAGNEQYF	TGTGCCAGTAGTATAGTGGGAGGGACCGCGGGGAACGAGCAGTACTTC
TRBJ2-3	TRBV7-6	NA	NA	CASSLARVKDTDTQYF	TGTGCCAGCAGCTTAGCTCGGGTGAAAGACACAGATACGCAGTATTTT
TRBJ1-2	TRBV2	TRBD1	NA	CASSGQGKTTTNYGYTF	TGTGCCAGCAGCGGACAGGGGAAGACCACTACTAACTATGGCTACACCTTC
TRBJ1-1	TRBV11-2	NA	NA	CASSFQGLSEAFF	TGTGCCAGCAGTTTTCAGGGGCTATCGGAAGCTTTCTTT
TRBJ1-5	TRBV9	NA	NA	CASSVEPTANGNQPQHF	TGTGCCAGCAGCGTAGAACCAACAGCCAACGGCAATCAGCCCCAGCATTTT
TRBJ2-1	TRBV7-9	NA	NA	CASSLGGLYNEQFF	TGTGCCAGCAGCTTAGGCGGACTGTACAATGAGCAGTTCTTC
TRBJ2-5	TRBV6-1	TRBD2	NA	CASSWTSEETQYF	TGTGCCAGCAGTTGGACTAGCGAAGAGACCCAGTACTTC
TRBJ2-3	TRBV7-6	TRBD1	NA	CASSPGTADTDTQYF	TGTGCCAGCAGCCCCGGGACAGCTGACACAGATACGCAGTATTTT
TRBJ1-1	TRBV19	NA	NA	CASSKQGQYTEAFF	TGTGCCAGTAGTAAACAGGGACAATACACTGAAGCTTTCTTT
TRBJ2-3	TRBV9	NA	NA	CASSPGRGADTQYF	TGTGCCAGCAGCCCTGGGAGGGGGGCAGATACGCAGTATTTT
TRBJ2-7	TRBV4-1	NA	NA	CASSQDEAPYEQYF	TGCGCCAGCAGCCAAGATGAGGCCCCATACGAGCAGTACTTC
TRBJ2-1	TRBV9	TRBD2	NA	CASSVDRTSGSHEQFF	TGTGCCAGCAGCGTAGATAGGACTAGCGGGAGTCATGAGCAGTTCTTC
TRBJ1-2	TRBV6-5	NA	NA	CASSLQGNYGYTF	TGTGCCAGCAGCTTACAGGGCAACTATGGCTACACCTTC
TRBJ2-5	TRBV25-1	NA	once	CASSPSGRGAQETQYF	TGTGCCAGCAGTCCGTCCGGCAGGGGGGCCCAAGAGACCCAGTACTTC
TRBJ2-1	TRBV5-1	TRBD2	NA	CASSLGTSGNNEQFF	TGCGCCAGCAGCTTGGGGACTAGCGGCAACAATGAGCAGTTCTTC
TRBJ2-7	TRBV7-6	NA	NA	CASTLGWGPSSYEQYF	TGTGCCAGCACCCTAGGCTGGGGCCCCAGCTCCTACGAGCAGTACTTC